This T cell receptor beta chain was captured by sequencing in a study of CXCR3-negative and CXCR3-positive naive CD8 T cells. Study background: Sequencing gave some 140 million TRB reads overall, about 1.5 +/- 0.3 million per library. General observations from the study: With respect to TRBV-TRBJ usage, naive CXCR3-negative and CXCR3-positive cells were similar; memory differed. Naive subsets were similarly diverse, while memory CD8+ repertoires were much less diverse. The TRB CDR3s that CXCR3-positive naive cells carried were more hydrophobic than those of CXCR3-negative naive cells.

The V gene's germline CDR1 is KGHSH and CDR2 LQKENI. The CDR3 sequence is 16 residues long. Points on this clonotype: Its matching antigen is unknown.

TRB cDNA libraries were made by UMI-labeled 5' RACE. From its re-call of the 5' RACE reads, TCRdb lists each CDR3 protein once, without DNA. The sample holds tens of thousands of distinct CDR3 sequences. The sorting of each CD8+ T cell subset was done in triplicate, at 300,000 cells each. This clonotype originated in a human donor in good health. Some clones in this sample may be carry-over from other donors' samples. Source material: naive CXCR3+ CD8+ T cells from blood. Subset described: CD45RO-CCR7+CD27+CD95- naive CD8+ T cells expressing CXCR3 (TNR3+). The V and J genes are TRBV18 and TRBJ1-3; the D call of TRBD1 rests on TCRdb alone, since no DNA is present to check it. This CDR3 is CASSPQGVVSGNTIYF.